Following are 21 T cell receptor beta chains from one sample sequenced in a study of blood T cell repertoires in COVID-19. The protocol was immunoSEQ multiplex PCR, while the TCRdb copy is restricted to in-frame clones and leaves out a portion. The table lists around 42,000 clones, approximately 83% of them singletons. Sequencing used peripheral blood. These receptors were obtained from a woman aged 60-75 years with acute or convalescent COVID-19.

In this sample, this clone turned up a few times. The gene calls are TRBV7-6 and TRBJ1-3; TRBD1 agrees at 8 bases. The CDR3 is 15 residues long. Germline CDR1 is SGHVS and CDR2 is FNYEAQ. The V and J ends lost 1 base and 4 bases, in that order; junction bases with no gene match: 3. CDR3 nucleotide sequence: TGTGCCAGCAGCTTAGGGACAGGGAGCGGAAACACCATATATTTT. This sequence encodes CASSLGTGSGNTIYF.

The chain combines TRBV28 with TRBJ1-2, with 7 bases identical to TRBD1. V dropped 6 bases and J dropped 5; count of bases not matched to a gene: 6. The V gene's germline CDR1 is MDHEN and CDR2 SYDVKM. The CDR3 has 13 residues. CDR3 protein: CASSQTGNYGYTF. CDR3 nucleotide sequence: TGTGCCAGCAGCCAGACAGGGAATTATGGCTACACCTTC.

The chain links TRBV10-3 to TRBJ2-4; 7 nucleotides align to TRBD1. CDR3 length equals 16 residues. Trimming cost V 6 bases and J 0 bases; bases outside gene matches: 8. Germline CDR1 reads ENHRY; CDR2 reads SYGVKD. Written as DNA, the CDR3 is TGTGCCATCAGCGACAGGGAGTCGCTAGCCAAAAACATTCAGTACTTC. This gives the protein CAISDRESLAKNIQYF.

The chain recombines TRBV5-6 with TRBJ1-6; 9 positions agree with TRBD1. CDR3 length: 14 residues. Germline CDR1 reads SGHDT; CDR2 reads YYEEEE. The V and J ends lost 3 bases and 9 bases, in that order; junction bases with no gene match: 4. The CDR3 DNA is TGTGCCAGCAGCTACAGGGGGCCTCGTTCACCCCTCCACTTT. Its protein product is CASSYRGPRSPLHF.

CDR3 protein: CSVDWGGSTDTQYF. CDR3 nucleotide sequence: TGCAGCGTTGACTGGGGGGGCTCCACAGATACGCAGTATTTT. This sequence joins TRBV29-1 and TRBJ2-3; D might be TRBD2 (7 bases). The CDR3 runs 14 residues. V was clipped by 3 bases and J by 2 bases, with 12 bases between them. The germline V gene encodes CDR1 SQVTM and CDR2 ANQGSEA.

Written as DNA, the CDR3 is TGTGCCAGCAGCTTAACCAGGACCGGGGAGCTGTTTTTT. The encoded protein is CASSLTRTGELFF. This chain uses TRBV7-3 with TRBJ2-2; no clear D. Trimming removed 0 bases at V and 5 bases at J, with 4 bases between. CDR1 is SGHTA and CDR2 is FQGTGA in the germline V gene. CDR3 length: 13 amino acids.

The chain recombines TRBV6-6 with TRBJ2-1, with D possibly matching TRBD1 (5 bases). CDR3 size: 13 residues. Germline assignment: CDR1 MNHNY and CDR2 SVGAGI (reference sequence). The V end lost 8 bases, the J end lost 7 bases, and 15 bases lay between the germline ends. This CDR3 is CASSRAGYNEQFF. As DNA, the CDR3 is TGTGCCAGCTCCCGGGCAGGGTATAATGAGCAGTTCTTC.

The chain is built from TRBV28 and TRBJ1-2; D is undetermined. The CDR3 loop spans 17 amino acids. The V and J ends lost 1 base and 0 bases respectively, with 15 bases between them. Germline V gene sequence: CDR1 MDHEN, CDR2 SYDVKM. The CDR3 spells CASSLFLGEGANYGYTF. The CDR3 region has the DNA TGTGCCAGCAGTTTATTCCTCGGGGAGGGCGCTAACTATGGCTACACCTTC.

The chain has TRBV7-9 and TRBJ2-7; 8 bases fit TRBD2. Looked up from germline, CDR1 is SEHNR and CDR2 is FQNEAQ (reference sequence). V was pared by 5 bases and J by 4 bases, with 13 bases of the junction left unmatched. CDR3 length: 16 amino acids. Written as DNA, the CDR3 is TGTGCCAGCAGCCCGGGGGGGGGACTAGGCTCATACGAGCAGTACTTC. Its protein is CASSPGGGLGSYEQYF.

As regards this clone: A read error may account for a junction end that differs from germline. The chain recombines TRBV5-4 with TRBJ2-1; D gene unclear. CDR1 and CDR2 (germline): SGHNT, YYREEE (reference sequence). CDR3 size: 12 residues. DNA of the CDR3: TGTGCCAGCAGCTTGGAAAACAACGAGCAGTTCTTC. Translated, it gives CASSLENNEQFF.

The gene calls are TRBV4-2 and TRBJ1-3; D is uncertain. Germline CDR1 reads LGHNA; CDR2 reads YNFKEQ. The CDR3 is made up of 15 amino acids. The V gene lost 2 bases and the J gene lost 0 bases, with 8 bases spanning the gap. The CDR3 is CASSQSEPSGNTIYF. The CDR3 DNA follows: TGTGCCAGCAGCCAATCTGAGCCCTCTGGAAACACCATATATTTT.

The chain combines TRBV4-1 with TRBJ1-3; D unresolved. The CDR3 contains 15 residues. Germline lookup yields CDR1 MGHRA and CDR2 YSYEKL. V shed 4 bases and J shed 0 bases, with 10 bases lying between them. CDR3 sequence (DNA): TGCGCCAGCAGCCTAACAGAGAGCTCTGGAAACACCATATATTTT. Protein product: CASSLTESSGNTIYF.

This rearrangement joins TRBV28 to TRBJ2-1, with 9 bases matching TRBD1. Germline trimming cut 6 bases from V and 1 base from J; bases unmatched to any gene: 13. The CDR3 sequence is 18 residues long. The germline V gene has CDR1 MDHEN and CDR2 SYDVKM. CDR3 protein: CASRSPGQGSRSYNEQFF. DNA of the CDR3: TGTGCCAGCAGGTCTCCGGGACAGGGAAGTCGTTCCTACAATGAGCAGTTCTTC.

The chain uses TRBV3-1 (or the pseudogene TRBV3-2) and TRBJ2-5, with 7 bases matching TRBD2. J gave up 2 bases and V 0 bases, and 3 bases lay outside the gene matches. Germline-derived CDR1 and CDR2 are LGHDT and YNNKEL (reference sequence). This CDR3 comprises 15 residues. This CDR3 is CASSQEGGGQETQYF. The CDR3 DNA is TGTGCCAGCAGCCAAGAAGGCGGGGGACAAGAGACCCAGTACTTC.

The chain has TRBV5-1 and TRBJ2-7, with D possibly TRBD2 on 5 matching bases. V lost 6 bases, J lost 5 bases, and 15 bases lay in between. This CDR3 is 13 amino acids long. The V gene's germline CDR1 is SGHRS and CDR2 YFSETQ. CDR3 amino acids: CASTVFGSDEQYF. The CDR3 DNA is TGCGCCAGCACAGTCTTTGGGAGCGACGAGCAGTACTTC. Supplemented by reference TRBV5-1 and TRBJ2-7, the full variable domain reads KAGVTQTPRYLIKTRGQQVTLSCSPISGHRSVSWYQQTPGQGLQFLFEYFSETQRNKGNFPGRFSGRQFSNSRSEMNVSTLELGDSALYLCASTVFGSDEQYFGPGTRLTVT.

The rearrangement uses TRBV5-1 and TRBJ2-1; no clear D gene. Germline assignment: CDR1 SGHRS and CDR2 YFSETQ. This CDR3 comprises 12 residues. The germline V and J ends were trimmed by 0 bases and 14 bases, with 12 bases remaining between them. For the CDR3, the DNA is TGCGCCAGCAGCTTGGGTCTAGATAGGAAGTTCTTC. It translates to CASSLGLDRKFF.

The rearrangement joins TRBV5-1 to TRBJ2-1; D perhaps matches TRBD2 (5 bases). Trimming removed 4 bases at V and 4 bases at J, with 15 bases between. Germline V gene lookup returns CDR1 SGHRS and CDR2 YFSETQ. CDR3 length: 15 amino acids. In DNA, the CDR3 is TGCGCCAGCAGCCGCCAGAGGGAGCGTTACAATGAGCAGTTCTTC. Translating it yields CASSRQRERYNEQFF.

The chain combines TRBV2 with TRBJ2-7, with TRBD2 matching 10 bases. From germline, CDR1 is SNHLY and CDR2 FYNNEI. V trimming: 4 bases; J trimming: 2 bases; junction bases outside the gene matches: 2. The CDR3 runs 14 residues. DNA for the CDR3: TGTGCCAGCAGTGGGACTAGCGGAACCTACGAGCAGTACTTC. Translated, it gives CASSGTSGTYEQYF.

V gene TRBV6-5 combines with J gene TRBJ2-4, with no clear D. The CDR3 is made up of 12 amino acids. The V gene lost 9 bases and the J gene lost 3 bases, with 9 bases spanning the gap. Germline CDR1 is MNHEY and CDR2 is SVGAGI. The CDR3 here is CASEKDKNIQYF. In DNA form, the CDR3 reads TGTGCCAGTGAGAAAGACAAAAACATTCAGTACTTC.

The V gene is TRBV12-3 or TRBV12-4, the J gene TRBJ1-1; D is uncertain. The CDR3 loop spans 12 amino acids. The V gene lost 1 base and the J gene lost 8 bases, with 8 bases spanning the gap. CDR3 nucleotides: TGTGCCAGCAGTTTAGTATCCCCCGAAGCTTTCTTT. Translation gives CASSLVSPEAFF.

The chain employs TRBV4-2 and TRBJ1-2, with 9 positions matching TRBD1. J gave up 5 bases and V 2 bases, and 6 bases lay outside the gene matches. CDR1 is LGHNA, CDR2 YNFKEQ, per germline. This CDR3 spans 15 amino acids. CDR3: CASSQRTGEGYGYTF. For the CDR3, the DNA is TGTGCCAGCAGCCAACGGACAGGGGAGGGGTATGGCTACACCTTC.